The 21 T cell receptor beta chains reported below all come from one sample, sequenced in a study of T cells and Merkel cell carcinoma outcomes. Measured with immunoSEQ multiplex PCR; TCRdb has only the in-frame clones, and not every one. The profile shows fewer than 9,500 clones, 84% of them singletons. Specimen: tumor tissue from Merkel cell carcinoma. These receptors came from a human donor with Merkel cell carcinoma.

The chain is built from TRBV7-9 and TRBJ2-3; 8 positions match TRBD1. This CDR3 contains 16 residues. The V segment lost 1 base and the J segment 0 bases; nucleotides outside the gene matches: 3. Germline values: CDR1 SEHNR, CDR2 FQNEAQ (reference sequence). Here the CDR3 DNA reads TGTGCCAGCAGCTTAGGACAGGGGCCCAGCACAGATACGCAGTATTTT. Translated: CASSLGQGPSTDTQYF. The full variable domain, rest sourced from reference TRBV7-9 and TRBJ2-3, is DTGVSQNPRHKITKRGQNVTFRCDPISEHNRLYWYRQTLGQGPEFLTYFQNEAQLEKSRLLSDRFSAERPKGSFSTLEIQRTEQGDSAMYLCASSLGQGPSTDTQYFGPGTRLTVL.

The chain uses TRBV5-1 and TRBJ2-5; 7 bases fit TRBD1. This CDR3 contains 14 residues. Germline trimming cut 2 bases from V and 4 bases from J; bases unmatched to any gene: 5. Germline V gene sequence: CDR1 SGHRS, CDR2 YFSETQ. In DNA, the CDR3 is TGCGCCAGCAGCTTCACAGGGGTCTCAGAGACCCAGTACTTC. Amino acid sequence: CASSFTGVSETQYF.

The genes are TRBV5-6 and TRBJ2-6, with 7 positions matching TRBD2. V shed 6 bases, J shed 11 bases, and the junction held 5 bases outside the gene matches. Germline V gene data show CDR1 as SGHDT and CDR2 as YYEEEE. The CDR3 sequence is 12 residues long. The CDR3 sequence: CASNERGHVLTF. The CDR3 DNA sequence: TGTGCCAGCAACGAGCGGGGCCACGTCCTGACTTTC. The full variable domain, its missing parts supplied by reference TRBV5-6 and TRBJ2-6, is DAGVTQSPTHLIKTRGQQVTLRCSPKSGHDTVSWYQQALGQGPQFIFQYYEEEERQRGNFPDRFSGHQFPNYSSELNVNALLLGDSALYLCASNERGHVLTFGAGSRLTVL.

The J gene is TRBJ2-5, the V gene TRBV5-1, with D unclear. Germline CDR1 reads SGHRS; CDR2 reads YFSETQ. V was shortened by 4 bases and J by 5 bases, with 3 bases between the two germline ends. The CDR3 consists of 10 residues. CDR3 sequence: CASSGETQYF. The CDR3 nucleotides read TGCGCCAGCAGCGGGGAGACCCAGTACTTC.

The V gene is TRBV7-9, the J gene TRBJ2-2; 11 bases line up with TRBD2. With 0 bases clipped from V and 6 bases from J, the junction kept 0 bases outside the gene matches. From germline, CDR1 is SEHNR and CDR2 FQNEAQ (reference sequence). This CDR3 comprises 15 residues. The CDR3 loop reads CASSLATSGAGELFF. Written as DNA, the CDR3 is TGTGCCAGCAGCTTAGCGACTAGCGGGGCCGGGGAGCTGTTTTTT.

The V gene is TRBV18, the J gene TRBJ1-1; D is uncertain. Germline V CDR1 and CDR2: KGHSH, LQKENI. This CDR3 spans 13 amino acids. Trimming removed 1 base from V and 1 base from J, with 4 bases in between. CDR3 nucleotide sequence: TGTGCCAGCTCACCACAGGGGAACACTGAAGCTTTCTTT. This translates into CASSPQGNTEAFF.

This chain joins TRBV30 and TRBJ1-4; D not certain. V was clipped by 8 bases and J by 9 bases, with 25 bases between them. The CDR3 is 15 amino acids. CDR1 GTSNPN and CDR2 SVGIG come from the germline V gene (reference sequence). The CDR3 loop is CADPPGHQTGKKLFF. In nucleotides, the CDR3 is TGTGCCGACCCGCCGGGCCATCAGACGGGTAAAAAACTGTTTTTT.

The chain combines TRBV18 with TRBJ1-6, with 8 bases lining up with TRBD1. The CDR3 has 15 residues. Germline values: CDR1 KGHSH, CDR2 LQKENI. The trim removed 3 bases at V and 7 bases at J, leaving 5 bases unmatched. The CDR3 DNA reads TGTGCCAGCTCACCGAAAACAGGGGGAAATTCACCCCTCCACTTT. This codes for CASSPKTGGNSPLHF.

The chain couples TRBV4-1 to TRBJ2-1; D not certain. Germline V gene sequence: CDR1 MGHRA, CDR2 YSYEKL. V lost 5 bases, J lost 6 bases, and 20 bases lay in between. The CDR3 consists of 16 residues. CDR3 sequence reads: CASSSSPVVGFNEQFF. The CDR3 DNA reads as TGCGCCAGCAGCTCGTCGCCGGTAGTTGGGTTCAATGAGCAGTTCTTC.

The chain carries TRBV15 and TRBJ2-2, with D maybe TRBD1 (6 bases). Trimming took off 7 bases at V and 4 bases at J, with 16 bases between the two ends. Germline V gene sequence: CDR1 LNHNV, CDR2 YYDKDF (reference sequence). The length of the CDR3 is 15 residues. Here the CDR3 DNA reads TGTGCCACCAATAAGGGGGTCTCGGGCACCGGGGAGCTGTTTTTT. Translation: CATNKGVSGTGELFF.

Turning to this clone: One end of the junction does not line up with germline, which may come from a read error. V usage is TRBV5-1 and J usage is TRBJ2-7, with 12 bases matching TRBD1. This CDR3 region has 15 residues. Germline V gives CDR1 SGHRS, CDR2 YFSETQ. The CDR3 is CASSWGDRGLYEQYF. CDR3 sequence (DNA): TGCGCCAGTAGCTGGGGGGACAGGGGGCTGTACGAGCAGTACTTC.

This clone showed up just a few times. The V call is TRBV20-1, the J call TRBJ1-2; D ambiguous. The ends were cut back, 3 bases at V and 4 bases at J, with 6 bases in the middle. The germline V gene encodes CDR1 DFQATT and CDR2 SNEGSKA (reference sequence). CDR3 length: 11 residues. This chain's CDR3 is CSAREGYGYTF. The CDR3 DNA sequence: TGCAGTGCTAGGGAGGGCTATGGCTACACCTTC.

This rearrangement joins TRBV5-1 to TRBJ2-3; D gene ambiguous. Germline loops: CDR1 SGHRS, CDR2 YFSETQ. CDR3 size: 15 residues. The V end was cut by 0 bases, the J end by 3 bases, with 11 bases between. DNA for the CDR3: TGCGCCAGCAGCTTGGATCGCCCTCCAACAGATACGCAGTATTTT. This translates into CASSLDRPPTDTQYF.

This clone has a handful of counts. The rearrangement uses TRBV11-2 and TRBJ1-6, with D perhaps matching TRBD1 (5 bases). The CDR3 length is 13 residues. CDR1 and CDR2 from the germline V gene are SGHAT and FQNNGV. Trimming shortened V by 3 bases and J by 9 bases, and 9 bases separated the two germline ends. The CDR3 sequence is CASSFGGGSPLHF. The CDR3 DNA reads as TGTGCCAGCAGCTTCGGTGGGGGTTCACCCCTCCACTTT.

The chain joins TRBV4-3 to TRBJ2-6; D is perhaps TRBD1 (6 bases). Per the germline V gene, CDR1 is LGHNA and CDR2 is YSLEER. This CDR3 has 18 residues. V lost 4 bases to trimming and J lost 0 bases, with 16 bases between them. As DNA, the CDR3 is TGCGCCAGCAGCCCACGAGGGGCAGGGGACTCTGGGGCCAACGTCCTGACTTTC. This gives the protein CASSPRGAGDSGANVLTF.

The chain carries TRBV10-2 and TRBJ1-1, with 11 bases fitting TRBD1. CDR3 length: 14 amino acids. V dropped 5 bases and J dropped 5; count of bases not matched to a gene: 4. Germline-derived CDR1 and CDR2 are WSHSY and SAAADI. In DNA, the CDR3 is TGCGCCAGCAGTTCGGGGACAGGGGGGACTGAAGCTTTCTTT. It is translated as CASSSGTGGTEAFF.

The rearrangement uses TRBV18 and TRBJ1-5; 8 bases are a match to TRBD1. Trimming took 2 bases from V and 4 from J; bases not matched to a gene: 1. Per the germline V gene, CDR1 is KGHSH and CDR2 is LQKENI. This CDR3 region has 14 residues. The CDR3 coding sequence is TGTGCCAGCTCACCAGGACAGGGTAATCAGCCCCAGCATTTT. As protein: CASSPGQGNQPQHF.

The gene calls are TRBV12-5 and TRBJ1-1, with 7 bases identical to TRBD1. Germline V gene sequence: CDR1 LGHNT, CDR2 FRNRAP. This CDR3 has 18 residues. Trimming removed 2 bases from V and 4 bases from J; junction bases left unmatched: 16. The CDR3 sequence is CASGLIPPDISGGTEAFF. The DNA for the CDR3 is TGTGCTAGTGGTTTGATACCGCCGGACATCTCAGGGGGCACTGAAGCTTTCTTT.

The chain's CDR3 is CASSPVLNEQFF. The CDR3 DNA reads TGTGCCAGCTCACCAGTACTCAATGAGCAGTTCTTC. V is TRBV18 and J is TRBJ2-1; D is unclear. Germline CDR1 is KGHSH and CDR2 is LQKENI. V was trimmed by 2 bases and J by 6 bases, leaving 5 bases between them. This CDR3 has 12 amino acids.

The chain carries TRBV6-1 and TRBJ2-5; D unclear. The CDR3 length is 13 residues. Trimming took off 2 bases at V and 9 bases at J, with 13 bases between the two ends. Germline CDR1 reads MNHNS; CDR2 reads SASEGT. The chain's CDR3 is CASSETGPFSQYF. The CDR3 region has the DNA TGTGCCAGCAGTGAAACTGGACCTTTCTCCCAGTACTTC.

The chain is built from TRBV7-2 and TRBJ2-3; 10 positions agree with TRBD2. This CDR3 spans 17 amino acids. CDR1 and CDR2 (germline): SGHTA, FQGNSA. V was pared by 4 bases and J by 3 bases, with 10 bases of the junction left unmatched. CDR3 protein: CASSSSRLAGVTDTQYF. CDR3 DNA sequence: TGTGCCAGCAGCTCCTCCCGTCTAGCGGGAGTGACAGATACGCAGTATTTT. The full variable domain, with the rest looked up from reference TRBV7-2 and TRBJ2-3, is GAGVSQSPSNKVTEKGKDVELRCDPISGHTALYWYRQSLGQGLEFLIYFQGNSAPDKSGLPSDRFSAERTGGSVSTLTIQRTQQEDSAVYLCASSSSRLAGVTDTQYFGPGTRLTVL.